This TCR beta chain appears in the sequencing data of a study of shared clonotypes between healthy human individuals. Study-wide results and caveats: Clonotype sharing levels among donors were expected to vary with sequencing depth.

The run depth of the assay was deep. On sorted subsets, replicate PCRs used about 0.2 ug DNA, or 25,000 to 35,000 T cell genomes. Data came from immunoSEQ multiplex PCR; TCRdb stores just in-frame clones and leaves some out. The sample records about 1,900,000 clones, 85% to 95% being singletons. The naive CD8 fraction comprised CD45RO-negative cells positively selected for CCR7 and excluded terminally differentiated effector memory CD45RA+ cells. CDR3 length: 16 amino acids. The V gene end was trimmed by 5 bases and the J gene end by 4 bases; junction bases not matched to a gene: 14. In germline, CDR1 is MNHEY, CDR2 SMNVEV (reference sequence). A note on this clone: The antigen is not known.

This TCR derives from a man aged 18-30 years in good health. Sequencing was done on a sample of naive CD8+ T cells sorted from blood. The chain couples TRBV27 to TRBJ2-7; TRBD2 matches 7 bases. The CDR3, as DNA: TGTGCCAGCAGTCCCTCCGAAGGACTAGTTAGGTACGAGCAGTACTTC. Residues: CASSPSEGLVRYEQYF.